This entry features one T cell receptor (beta chain) sequence. Its matching antigen is unknown. The sample is drawn from a study of beta chain features in type 1 diabetes. Study results and caveats: Shortening that was moderate but significant affected the TCRB CDR3s of Type 1 diabetes patients in all four CD4+ subsets.

Since all of the isolated RNA was reverse transcribed, expressed TCRB transcripts were what got sequenced. Several million reads on average were seen across naive, central memory and regulatory T cell samples. Profiled with immunoSEQ multiplex PCR; TCRdb holds only in-frame clones, not every one. The data show 600,000 to 750,000 clones, around 12% seen once. Heparinised blood was drawn once per donor, averaging around 120 mL. CDR1 and CDR2 (germline): SSHAT, FNYEAQ (reference sequence). Trimming left V 3 bases short and J 3 bases short, with 7 bases between. The CDR3 covers 13 residues. Sequencing used naive CD4+ T cells from blood. The clonotype originates from a man aged 25 to 40 with type 1 diabetes. The chain links TRBV7-7 to TRBJ2-3; D is possibly TRBD1 (6 bases). CDR3 region: CASSFTGTDTQYF. The DNA for the CDR3 is TGTGCCAGCAGCTTTACAGGGACAGATACGCAGTATTTT.